Following are 9 T cell receptor beta chains from one sample sequenced in a study of OX40 agonist ivuxolimab in advanced cancers. This table comes from immunoSEQ multiplex PCR, and its TCRdb copy is limited to in-frame clones, with some not included. The data show about 61,000 clones, 85% to 90% seen once. The sequencing here drew on CD4+ or CD8+ T cells sorted from blood, taken in a trial of the OX40 agonist ivuxolimab. Receptors were obtained from an adult with an advanced solid tumor such as melanoma, head and neck, liver or kidney cancer.

This chain joins TRBV7-6 and TRBJ1-1, with no clear D. V was pared by 1 base and J by 0 bases, with 6 bases between. This CDR3 has 14 amino acids. Germline lookup yields CDR1 SGHVS and CDR2 FNYEAQ. CDR3 DNA: TGTGCCAGCAGCTTAGGCCGGGTGAACACTGAAGCTTTCTTT. It is translated as CASSLGRVNTEAFF.

The table lists this clone with a count of one. The chain has TRBV29-1 and TRBJ1-2; no clear D. Trimming cost V 4 bases and J 9 bases, with 15 bases left between them. CDR3 length: 12 residues. The germline gives CDR1 SQVTM, CDR2 ANQGSEA. CDR3 region: CSVGLSGRSYTF. CDR3 DNA sequence: TGCAGCGTTGGACTGTCCGGTAGGAGCTACACCTTC.

This clone came up once. The chain joins TRBV5-4 to TRBJ2-2; 8 bases fit TRBD2. Per the germline V gene, CDR1 is SGHNT and CDR2 is YYREEE (reference sequence). V lost 2 bases and J lost 6; bases outside the gene matches: 9. The CDR3 covers 16 residues. The CDR3 coding sequence is TGTGCCAGCAGCTTAAATCGGGGGGGAAATCCCGGGGAGCTGTTTTTT. Translated, it gives CASSLNRGGNPGELFF.

In DNA, the CDR3 is TGTGCCAGCAGTTCCCTAGACGCAAGCTCCTACGAGCAGTACTTC. Its protein product is CASSSLDASSYEQYF. The J gene is TRBJ2-5, the V gene TRBV6-6; unclear D gene. The DNA end is more similar to TRBJ2-7, so the J call may be wrong. CDR1 is MNHNY, CDR2 SVGAGI, per germline (reference sequence). The CDR3 is made up of 15 amino acids.

The chain recombines TRBV4-1 with TRBJ1-1; D unresolved. Germline CDR1 reads MGHRA; CDR2 reads YSYEKL. CDR3 length: 13 residues. The V end lost 1 base, the J end lost 4 bases, and 7 bases lay between the germline ends. The CDR3 protein is CASSQAPGTEAFF. The CDR3 region has the DNA TGCGCCAGCAGCCAAGCGCCGGGCACTGAAGCTTTCTTT.

This sequence joins TRBV4-2 and TRBJ2-3, with 9 positions matching TRBD2. Germline V CDR1 and CDR2: LGHNA, YNFKEQ. The CDR3 runs to 17 residues. V dropped 2 bases and J dropped 5; count of bases not matched to a gene: 11. This CDR3 reads CASSQSRGGRAGDTQYF. CDR3 sequence (DNA): TGTGCCAGCAGCCAATCGAGGGGCGGGAGGGCAGGAGATACGCAGTATTTT.

The chain is built from TRBV11-2 and TRBJ1-1; possible D gene TRBD1, 5 bases. The CDR3 loop spans 16 amino acids. Germline V gives CDR1 SGHAT, CDR2 FQNNGV. Trimming left V 5 bases short and J 3 bases short, with 19 bases between. The CDR3 protein is CASSHRRGVGDTEAFF. The CDR3 DNA is TGTGCCAGCAGCCACCGACGGGGGGTTGGTGACACTGAAGCTTTCTTT.

The chain recombines TRBV18 with TRBJ1-1; TRBD1 might be the D (6 bases). The V gene's germline CDR1 is KGHSH and CDR2 LQKENI. This CDR3 has 17 residues. V lost 0 bases and J lost 4, with 18 bases in between. The DNA of the CDR3 is TGTGCCAGCTCACCACCCTCTGTACAGGGCAGGAGCACTGAAGCTTTCTTT. Residues: CASSPPSVQGRSTEAFF.

This clone was seen once. CDR3 coding DNA: TGTGCCAGCAGGCCGACAGGGGAAGGTCAGCCCCAGCATTTT. Translated, it gives CASRPTGEGQPQHF. The rearrangement links TRBV28 to TRBJ1-5, with 8 bases fitting TRBD1. The CDR3 runs to 14 residues. The germline V gene encodes CDR1 MDHEN and CDR2 SYDVKM. The trim removed 6 bases at V and 6 bases at J, leaving 7 bases unmatched.